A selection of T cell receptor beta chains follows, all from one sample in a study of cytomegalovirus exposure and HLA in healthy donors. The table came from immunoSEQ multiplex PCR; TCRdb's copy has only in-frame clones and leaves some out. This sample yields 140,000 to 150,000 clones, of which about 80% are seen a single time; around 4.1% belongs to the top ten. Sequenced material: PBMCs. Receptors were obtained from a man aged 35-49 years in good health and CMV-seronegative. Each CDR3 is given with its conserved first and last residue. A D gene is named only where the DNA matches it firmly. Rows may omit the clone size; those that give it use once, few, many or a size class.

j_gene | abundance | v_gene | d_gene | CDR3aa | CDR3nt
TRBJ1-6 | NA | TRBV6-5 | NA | CASSPGSASPLHF | TGTGCCAGCAGTCCAGGGTCGGCATCACCCCTCCACTTT
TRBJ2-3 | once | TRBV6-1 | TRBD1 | CASSETTGGADTQYF | TGTGCCAGCAGTGAGACAACAGGGGGCGCAGATACGCAGTATTTT
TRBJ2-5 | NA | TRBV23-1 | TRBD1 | CASQQLVEQGDRETQYF | TGCGCGAGCCAGCAGCTGGTTGAACAGGGGGATCGGGAGACCCAGTACTTC
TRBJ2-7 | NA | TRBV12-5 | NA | CASGFVFYEQYF | TGTGCTAGTGGTTTTGTATTCTACGAGCAGTACTTC
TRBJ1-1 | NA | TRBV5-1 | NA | CASSPTGMNTEAFF | TGCGCCAGCAGCCCGACAGGTATGAACACTGAAGCTTTCTTT
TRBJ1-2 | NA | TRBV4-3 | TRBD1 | CASSQGFTGGGFMGYTF | TGCGCCAGCAGCCAAGGCTTTACAGGGGGTGGCTTTATGGGCTACACCTTC
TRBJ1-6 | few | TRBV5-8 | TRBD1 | CASSLAGGNSPLHF | TGTGCCAGCAGCTTGGCAGGGGGCAATTCACCCCTCCACTTT
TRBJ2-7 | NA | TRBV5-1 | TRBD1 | CASSLLPQGANEQYF | TGCGCCAGCAGCTTGTTACCCCAGGGGGCTAACGAGCAGTACTTC
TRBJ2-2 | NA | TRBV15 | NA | CATSRDRGGRELFF | TGTGCCACCAGCAGAGATAGGGGGGGCCGGGAGCTGTTTTTT
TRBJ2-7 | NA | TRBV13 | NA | CASSSWDLNLYEQYF | TGTGCCAGCAGCTCCTGGGACTTAAACCTCTACGAGCAGTACTTC
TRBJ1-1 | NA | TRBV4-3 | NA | CASSQGEGGANTEAFF | TGCGCCAGCAGCCAAGGGGAGGGAGGAGCGAACACTGAAGCTTTCTTT
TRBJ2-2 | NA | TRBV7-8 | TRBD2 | CASSLVLLAGYTGELFF | TGTGCCAGCAGCTTAGTGCTCCTAGCGGGGTACACCGGGGAGCTGTTTTTT
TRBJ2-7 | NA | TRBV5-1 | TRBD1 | CASSEGQAFYEQYF | TGCGCCAGCAGCGAGGGACAGGCATTCTACGAGCAGTACTTC
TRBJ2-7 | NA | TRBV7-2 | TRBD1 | CASSFSQGGYEQYF | TGTGCCAGCAGCTTTTCACAGGGGGGCTACGAGCAGTACTTC
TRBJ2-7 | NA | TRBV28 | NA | CASSLLARPSEQYF | TGTGCCAGCAGTTTATTGGCGAGGCCGTCCGAGCAGTACTTC
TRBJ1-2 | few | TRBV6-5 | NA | CASSYLEGDYGYTF | TGTGCCAGCAGTTACTTGGAGGGAGACTATGGCTACACCTTC
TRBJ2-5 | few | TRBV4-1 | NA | CASSSAEETQYF | TGCGCCAGCAGCTCAGCGGAAGAGACCCAGTACTTC
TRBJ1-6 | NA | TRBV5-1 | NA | CASSLVQNSPLHF | TGCGCCAGCAGCTTGGTTCAGAATTCACCCCTCCACTTT
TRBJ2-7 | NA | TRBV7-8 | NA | CASSLALGSEQYF | TGTGCCAGCAGCTTAGCGCTCGGGTCCGAGCAGTACTTC
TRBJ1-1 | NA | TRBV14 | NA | CASSQDQALNTEAFF | TGTGCCAGCAGCCAAGATCAGGCCTTGAACACTGAAGCTTTCTTT
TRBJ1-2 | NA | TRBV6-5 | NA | CASSYSSTYGYTF | TGTGCCAGCAGTTACTCCAGTACCTATGGCTACACCTTC
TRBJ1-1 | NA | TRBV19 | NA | CASSPKGSGTLNTEAFF | TGTGCCAGTAGTCCGAAAGGGAGCGGGACACTGAACACTGAAGCTTTCTTT
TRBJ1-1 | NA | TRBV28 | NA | CASSLFGGTEAFF | TGTGCCAGCAGTTTATTTGGCGGCACTGAAGCTTTCTTT
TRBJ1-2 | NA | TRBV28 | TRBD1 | CASSSGTGLVLDGYTF | TGTGCCAGCAGTTCCGGGACAGGGCTTGTTTTGGACGGCTACACCTTC
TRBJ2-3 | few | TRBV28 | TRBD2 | CASSSSGGSTDTQYF | TGTGCCAGCAGTTCGAGCGGGGGAAGCACAGATACGCAGTATTTT
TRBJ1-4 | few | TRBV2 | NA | CASREFVPNEKLFF | TGTGCCAGCCGAGAGTTTGTCCCTAATGAAAAACTGTTTTTT
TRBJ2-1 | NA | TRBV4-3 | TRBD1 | CASSQDWGQGVFNYNEQFF | TGCGCCAGCAGCCAAGATTGGGGACAGGGCGTCTTCAATTACAATGAGCAGTTCTTC